This T cell receptor (beta chain) was obtained from a study of cytomegalovirus exposure and HLA in healthy donors (dated by TCRdb to the late 2010s). In terms of the full investigation: The roughly 650 repertoires of the first cohort and the roughly 110 validation repertoires were produced on the same platform, according to a later analysis. A separate validation cohort of approximately 120 different subjects was used in addition to the 666-subject first cohort. High-throughput TCR immunosequencing, statistical association of individual TCRs with disease status, and machine learning were combined to predict cytomegalovirus infection status. The study aimed to test whether cataloging public T cell receptors could reveal signatures of past pathogen exposure. General findings and caveats noted by the study authors: In both the original and validation cohorts, the classifier was reported to diagnose cytomegalovirus status with high specificity and sensitivity. Across donors, most TCR sequences were observed very rarely, whereas some public TCRs were present in many individuals. A later analysis found that TCRs clustered in the first cohort also tended to co-occur in the roughly 120 validation repertoires, with just under 95% of cluster scores above 0. A few of the identified cytomegalovirus-associated TCR beta chains were confirmed in vitro to be specific for cytomegalovirus antigens. In the study, around 160 TCR beta chains were listed as associated with cytomegalovirus. A later analysis lacked HLA typing for the validation cohort, so it scored co-occurrence in that cohort across all 120 repertoires. The authors suggested that the approach could potentially be generalized to other disease states and immunological phenotypes.

The donors were included in the validation cohort of over a hundred subjects, a group kept apart from the approximately 700-subject first cohort. The method was the immunoSEQ multiplex PCR assay. Per the source publication's procedure: A statistical classification framework was built for diagnosing cytomegalovirus status from the catalog of TCR beta chain sequences. Imported from immuneACCESS, the table was reduced by TCRdb to in-frame sequences with V and J called. These copies leave out some clones; in studies compared against another copy, an unresolved V gene accounts for under half, and the cause of the remainder is not known. For V, J and clone size, that table is used; D and trimming come from the DNA. The sample has 50,000 to 65,000 clones on record, more than 85% of them singletons. Roughly 6.6% of the sample is held by the ten biggest clonotypes. With respect to this clone: The antigen it recognizes is unknown. One base away there is no much larger clone; base qualities are not given.

This sequence was found in a woman between 18 and 29 years old in good health and CMV-seropositive. Sequencing input: PBMCs.

CDR3 sequence: CASSLGIGGQDAYTF. The bases read TGTGCCAGCAGCTTAGGTATTGGGGGCCAGGACGCCTACACCTTC. Here the chain combines TRBV7-2 and TRBJ1-2; the best D guess is TRBD1, with 6 bases matching. CDR1 and CDR2 are drawn from the germline V gene: SGHTA, FQGNSA. Relative to germline, V is 1 base shorter and J is 10 bases shorter, with 19 bases between their ends. Spanning cysteine to phenylalanine, the CDR3 consists of 15 amino acids. Here the CDR3 DNA is all that survives: 45 bases in frame from base 1.